These T cell receptor beta chains were read from a single sample in a study of OX40 agonist ivuxolimab in advanced cancers. TCRdb's copy holds only in-frame clones and misses some; the assay was immunoSEQ multiplex PCR. The data show about 38,000 clones, roughly nine tenths seen once. The sequenced sample was CD4+ or CD8+ T cells sorted from blood, obtained in a trial of the OX40 agonist ivuxolimab. The receptors originated from an adult with an advanced solid tumor such as melanoma, head and neck, liver or kidney cancer. Both conserved end residues are part of each CDR3. Each record gives: clone size, V gene, D gene, J gene, CDR3 protein, CDR3 DNA. A D gene is named only where the DNA matches it firmly. Expanded clones are given a class, and other clones once, few, many or no size at all.

-	TRBV6-5	TRBD1	TRBJ1-6	CASSGTGGSPLHF	TGTGCCAGCAGCGGGACAGGGGGTTCACCCCTCCACTTT
-	TRBV25-1	-	TRBJ2-3	CASSEYSLTDTQYF	TGTGCCAGCAGTGAATACAGTCTCACAGATACGCAGTATTTT
-	TRBV6-5	-	TRBJ1-4	CASSPRGTNEKLFF	TGTGCCAGCAGCCCCCGGGGGACTAATGAAAAACTGTTTTTT
-	TRBV11-2	-	TRBJ1-2	CASSPTYAGRYGYTF	TGTGCCAGCAGCCCCACGTATGCAGGGCGCTATGGCTACACCTTC
few	TRBV5-4	TRBD1	TRBJ2-7	CASRADRGLSYEQYF	TGTGCCAGCAGAGCCGACAGGGGACTTTCCTACGAGCAGTACTTC
-	TRBV30	TRBD1	TRBJ2-1	CASSSRDRGGNEQFF	TGTGCCTCCAGCAGTCGGGACAGGGGGGGCAATGAGCAGTTCTTC
few	TRBV4-3	TRBD2	TRBJ2-1	CASSLSPPSGGWDEQFF	TGCGCCAGCAGCCTCAGCCCCCCTAGCGGGGGGTGGGATGAGCAGTTCTTC
-	TRBV7-9	-	TRBJ1-2	CASSLASASNYGYTF	TGTGCCAGCAGCTTAGCGAGCGCCTCTAACTATGGCTACACCTTC
-	TRBV19	TRBD1	TRBJ2-5	CASSKWDSGQETQYF	TGTGCCAGTAGTAAATGGGACAGCGGCCAAGAGACCCAGTACTTC
-	TRBV15	TRBD1	TRBJ1-5	CATSRVPGQGLGQPQHF	TGTGCCACCAGCAGAGTACCGGGACAGGGCTTAGGTCAGCCCCAGCATTTT
-	TRBV6-1	-	TRBJ1-5	CASSDRLDQPQHF	TGTGCCAGCAGTGACAGACTCGATCAGCCCCAGCATTTT
-	TRBV2	-	TRBJ2-7	CASRDDSFELYEQYF	TGTGCCAGCAGGGATGACAGTTTTGAACTCTACGAGCAGTACTTC
-	TRBV27	TRBD1	TRBJ2-1	CASTPQGANMNEQFF	TGTGCCAGCACTCCCCAGGGGGCGAATATGAATGAGCAGTTCTTC
-	TRBV5-4	TRBD1	TRBJ1-2	CASSSSGTGRGYTF	TGTGCCAGCAGCTCCTCCGGGACAGGGAGGGGCTACACCTTC
few	TRBV29-1	-	TRBJ1-2	CSVDTGPYGYTF	TGCAGCGTTGATACAGGACCCTATGGCTACACCTTC
-	TRBV2	TRBD1	TRBJ2-5	CASSEAPGQGVWYQETQYF	TGTGCCAGCAGTGAAGCGCCGGGACAGGGGGTCTGGTACCAAGAGACCCAGTACTTC
-	TRBV10-3	-	TRBJ2-3	CAIVPGTHRTDTQYF	TGTGCCATAGTTCCCGGGACCCACCGCACAGATACGCAGTATTTT
-	TRBV9	TRBD1	TRBJ2-2	CASSAPTGTANTGELFF	TGTGCCAGCAGCGCTCCTACCGGGACAGCGAACACCGGGGAGCTGTTTTTT
-	TRBV30	-	TRBJ2-1	CAWSKGPQFF	TGTGCCTGGAGCAAGGGTCCGCAGTTCTTC
-	TRBV7-9	-	TRBJ2-7	CASTARQGFYEQYF	TGTGCCAGCACTGCCAGGCAGGGATTCTACGAGCAGTACTTC
-	TRBV4-3	-	TRBJ2-7	CASSQVITGIRYEQYF	TGCGCCAGCAGCCAAGTAATTACAGGGATTAGGTACGAGCAGTACTTC
-	TRBV27	TRBD1	TRBJ2-2	CASSPRTGINTGELFF	TGTGCCAGCAGTCCGCGGACAGGGATTAACACCGGGGAGCTGTTTTTT
-	TRBV14	-	TRBJ2-7	CASSPQFRDTIYEQYF	TGTGCCAGCAGCCCCCAATTTCGGGACACAATCTACGAGCAGTACTTC
-	TRBV19	TRBD1	TRBJ2-5	CASSYGQGLVQETQYF	TGTGCCAGTAGTTATGGACAGGGGCTGGTTCAAGAGACCCAGTACTTC
once	TRBV5-1	-	TRBJ2-5	CASSFVDQETQYF	TGCGCCAGCAGCTTTGTGGATCAAGAGACCCAGTACTTC
-	TRBV27	TRBD2	TRBJ2-1	CASSLVSGGNNEQFF	TGTGCCAGCAGTTTAGTATCGGGGGGGAACAATGAGCAGTTCTTC
-	TRBV10-1	-	TRBJ2-7	CASTDSSYEQYF	TGCGCCAGCACGGACAGCTCCTACGAGCAGTACTTC
-	TRBV18	-	TRBJ2-7	CASGSDSMDEQYF	TGTGCCAGCGGGAGCGATAGTATGGACGAGCAGTACTTC
-	TRBV28	TRBD1	TRBJ1-1	CASSTLTGTGGNTEAFF	TGTGCCAGCAGTACCTTGACCGGGACAGGGGGTAACACTGAAGCTTTCTTT
-	TRBV27	-	TRBJ2-3	CASSLGGQDTQYF	TGTGCCAGCAGTTTAGGGGGGCAGGATACGCAGTATTTT
-	TRBV19	-	TRBJ2-1	CASSPGGDYNEQFF	TGTGCCAGTAGTCCCGGCGGGGACTACAATGAGCAGTTCTTC
-	TRBV11-2	-	TRBJ2-7	CASSTFSYEQYF	TGTGCCAGCAGCACCTTCTCCTACGAGCAGTACTTC